These T cell receptor beta chains were read from a single sample in a study of blood T cell repertoires in COVID-19. TCRdb keeps only in-frame clones here, not all; method: immunoSEQ multiplex PCR. The data hold 200,000 to 300,000 clones, with 83% observed a single time. The sample taken for sequencing was PBMCs or T cells enriched from blood (not recorded which). The receptors were sampled from a woman aged 40 to 55 who had been exposed to COVID-19. Each CDR3 is given with its conserved first and last residue. D genes are given only for firm matches. Only some rows state a clone size, as once, few, many or a class for expanded clones.

clone size	D gene	V gene	J gene	CDR3 protein	CDR3 DNA
NA	NA	TRBV10-3	TRBJ1-5	CAIGGADSNQPQHF	TGTGCCATCGGAGGCGCAGATAGCAATCAGCCCCAGCATTTT
NA	TRBD2	TRBV5-6	TRBJ2-1	CASSLSGNSYNEQFF	TGTGCCAGCAGCTTGAGCGGGAACTCCTACAATGAGCAGTTCTTC
NA	TRBD1	TRBV6-5	TRBJ1-5	CASSLGQGKPQHF	TGTGCCAGCAGTCTGGGACAGGGGAAGCCCCAGCATTTT
NA	TRBD1	TRBV12-3/TRBV12-4	TRBJ1-1	CASSLQGGTEAFF	TGTGCCAGCAGTTTACAGGGGGGAACTGAAGCTTTCTTT
NA	TRBD1	TRBV5-8	TRBJ1-1	CASSLGQGDSDTEAFF	TGTGCCAGCAGCTTGGGACAGGGTGATTCGGACACTGAAGCTTTCTTT
few	TRBD1	TRBV13	TRBJ1-5	CASSLQGAGGNQPQHF	TGTGCCAGCAGCCTACAGGGGGCCGGAGGCAATCAGCCCCAGCATTTT
NA	TRBD1	TRBV2	TRBJ1-3	CASSGQGLTGNTIYF	TGTGCCAGCAGCGGACAGGGACTCACTGGAAACACCATATATTTT
NA	TRBD1	TRBV7-2	TRBJ1-4	CASTRDRGSPNEKLFF	TGTGCCAGCACCCGGGACAGGGGATCCCCTAATGAAAAACTGTTTTTT
NA	TRBD1	TRBV7-2	TRBJ2-1	CASSLQQGSYNEQFF	TGTGCCAGCAGCTTACAACAGGGGTCCTACAATGAGCAGTTCTTC
NA	TRBD1	TRBV25-1	TRBJ2-2	CASSEGTGVLSGELFF	TGTGCCAGCAGTGAAGGGACAGGGGTTCTGTCCGGGGAGCTGTTTTTT
NA	TRBD1	TRBV4-1	TRBJ2-3	CASSHRGQGKLQDTQYF	TGCGCCAGCAGCCACCGCGGACAGGGGAAGCTTCAAGATACGCAGTATTTT
NA	TRBD1	TRBV7-9	TRBJ2-1	CASTGTGTGFIFSYNEQFF	TGTGCCAGCACCGGAACCGGGACAGGGTTCATATTTTCCTACAATGAGCAGTTCTTC
NA	TRBD1	TRBV28	TRBJ1-4	CASSPSQGASNEKLFF	TGTGCCAGCAGCCCAAGTCAGGGGGCGTCTAATGAAAAACTGTTTTTT
NA	NA	TRBV19	TRBJ1-2	CASSQGNQDYGYTF	TGTGCCAGTTCTCAGGGTAATCAGGACTATGGCTACACCTTC
NA	NA	TRBV27	TRBJ2-5	CASSRQGETQYF	TGTGCCAGCAGTCGACAAGGAGAGACCCAGTACTTC
NA	TRBD1	TRBV28	TRBJ1-2	CASVPAGGQGYTF	TGTGCCAGCGTACCCGCAGGGGGTCAGGGCTACACCTTC
few	NA	TRBV6-5	TRBJ2-1	CASSYQKYNEQFF	TGTGCCAGCAGTTACCAAAAATACAATGAGCAGTTCTTC
NA	NA	TRBV9	TRBJ2-2	CASTPDGGGTGELFF	TGTGCCAGCACCCCAGACGGGGGTGGGACCGGGGAGCTGTTTTTT
NA	TRBD2	TRBV6-2/TRBV6-3	TRBJ2-3	CASSYPPGAGGFADTQYF	TGTGCCAGCAGTTACCCCCCCGGGGCGGGGGGTTTCGCAGATACGCAGTATTTT
NA	NA	TRBV29-1	TRBJ1-5	CSAREGNQPQHF	TGCAGCGCCAGGGAAGGGAATCAGCCCCAGCATTTT
NA	NA	TRBV5-6	TRBJ1-2	CASSLSQGYGYTF	TGTGCCAGCAGCTTAAGTCAGGGGTATGGCTACACCTTC
NA	TRBD1	TRBV19	TRBJ2-1	CASRELGTAYNEQFF	TGTGCCAGTAGAGAACTTGGGACAGCATACAATGAGCAGTTCTTC
NA	NA	TRBV20-1	TRBJ2-1	CSASTGAGNEQFF	TGCAGTGCTAGTACGGGAGCGGGCAATGAGCAGTTCTTC
NA	NA	TRBV5-6	TRBJ2-2	CASSPLSGGTAGELFF	TGTGCCAGCAGCCCCCTCTCCGGGGGAACGGCCGGGGAGCTGTTTTTT
NA	TRBD1	TRBV18	TRBJ2-3	CASSPGQGSDTQYF	TGTGCCAGCTCACCAGGACAGGGCTCAGATACGCAGTATTTT
NA	NA	TRBV5-8	TRBJ2-1	CASSYGRGEQFF	TGTGCCAGCAGCTACGGACGGGGGGAGCAGTTCTTC
NA	NA	TRBV5-1	TRBJ2-5	CASSLGPYRETQYF	TGCGCCAGCAGCTTGGGTCCGTACCGGGAGACCCAGTACTTC
NA	TRBD1	TRBV11-2	TRBJ2-2	CASSSTGVNTGELFF	TGTGCCAGCAGCTCGACAGGGGTGAACACCGGGGAGCTGTTTTTT
many	NA	TRBV12-3/TRBV12-4	TRBJ2-5	CASSPAGSTQYF	TGTGCCAGCAGCCCTGCAGGGTCGACCCAGTACTTC
NA	NA	TRBV9	TRBJ2-3	CASSGTGGGPVTQYF	TGTGCCAGCAGCGGGACAGGAGGGGGTCCCGTTACGCAGTATTTT
NA	NA	TRBV2	TRBJ2-3	CASRAGVTDTQYF	TGTGCCAGCAGGGCCGGGGTGACAGATACGCAGTATTTT
NA	NA	TRBV3-1/TRBV3-2	TRBJ2-7	CASSQDSSYEQYF	TGTGCCAGCAGCCAAGACAGCTCCTACGAGCAGTACTTC